The rows below give T cell receptor beta chains drawn from one sample of a study of shared clonotypes between healthy human individuals. Measured with immunoSEQ multiplex PCR; TCRdb has only the in-frame clones, and not every one. The top ten hold 0.35% to 0.45% of the sample, which has about 2.4 million clones, 93% seen once. Sequencing was performed on naive CD4+ T cells from PBMCs. The receptor source for this set is a man aged 18 to 30 in good health. Some clones in this sample may be carry-over from other donors' samples. CDR3s include the opening cysteine and the closing phenylalanine or tryptophan. D genes are given only for firm matches.

v_gene: TRBV30; j_gene: TRBJ1-1; d_gene: TRBD1; CDR3nt: TGTGCCTGGTCACAGGGGGGGGACACTGAAGCTTTCTTT; CDR3aa: CAWSQGGDTEAFF
v_gene: TRBV7-9; j_gene: TRBJ2-1; d_gene: TRBD2; CDR3nt: TGTGCCAGCAGCCCTCGACTAGCGGTCTACAATGAGCAGTTCTTC; CDR3aa: CASSPRLAVYNEQFF
v_gene: TRBV10-3; j_gene: TRBJ2-1; d_gene: NA; CDR3nt: TGTGCCATCGGTCAGCTACGAGTCGGCAACAATGAGCAGTTCTTC; CDR3aa: CAIGQLRVGNNEQFF
v_gene: TRBV2; j_gene: TRBJ2-3; d_gene: NA; CDR3nt: TGTGCCAGCGGGTGGGGGGGCACAGATACGCAGTATTTT; CDR3aa: CASGWGGTDTQYF
v_gene: TRBV11-3; j_gene: TRBJ2-1; d_gene: TRBD2; CDR3nt: TGTGCCAGCAGCTCGGCAGCGGGATTTAGTGAGCAGTTCTTC; CDR3aa: CASSSAAGFSEQFF
v_gene: TRBV28; j_gene: TRBJ1-2; d_gene: TRBD1; CDR3nt: TGTGCCAGCTCCTGGGCAGGGGGCCCTGGCTACACCTTC; CDR3aa: CASSWAGGPGYTF
v_gene: TRBV7-6; j_gene: TRBJ2-1; d_gene: NA; CDR3nt: TGTGCCAGCAGCCCCCGCGACAGTGGGGGGGCCTACAATGGGCAGTTCTTC; CDR3aa: CASSPRDSGGAYNGQFF
v_gene: TRBV2; j_gene: TRBJ1-3; d_gene: NA; CDR3nt: TGTGCCAGCCGGGACGTTGGAAACACCATATATTTT; CDR3aa: CASRDVGNTIYF
v_gene: TRBV4-3; j_gene: TRBJ2-3; d_gene: TRBD1; CDR3nt: TGCGCCAGCAGCCAAGATTTCGTCAGGGGGTTGGCAGATACGCAGTATTTT; CDR3aa: CASSQDFVRGLADTQYF
v_gene: TRBV4-1; j_gene: TRBJ2-4; d_gene: TRBD1; CDR3nt: TGCGCCAGCAGCCAGGTCAACAGGGGGGAAGACATTCAGTACTTC; CDR3aa: CASSQVNRGEDIQYF